This paragraph covers one T cell receptor (beta chain) sequence. No antigen is known for it. The data derive from a study of cytomegalovirus exposure and HLA in healthy donors. Regarding the study as a whole: As confirmed in vitro, a few CMV-associated chains were specific for CMV antigens. As a later analysis revealed, most CMV-associated TCR beta chains appeared HLA-restricted. When a later analysis was performed, an Asian-associated ancestry cluster reportedly had fewer N-insertions than the approximately 600-donor mean.

13 Jbeta primers and 60 Vbeta primers were used for the PCR. Clones were sequenced by immunoSEQ multiplex PCR, and TCRdb holds only the in-frame ones, with some missing. The sample is made up of approximately 110,000 clones, and the top ten hold 2.2% of it. The source material was PBMCs. The receptor was isolated from a man in his forties in good health and CMV-seronegative.

As DNA, the CDR3 is TGTGCCTGGACGGGGGGGGCATCCTACGAGCAGTACTTC. Its translation: CAWTGGASYEQYF. The V gene is TRBV30, the J gene TRBJ2-5, with 8 nucleotides matching TRBD2. The J call may be mistaken, given a closer DNA end match to TRBJ2-7. CDR1 GTSNPN and CDR2 SVGIG come from the germline V gene (reference sequence). This CDR3 region has 13 residues.